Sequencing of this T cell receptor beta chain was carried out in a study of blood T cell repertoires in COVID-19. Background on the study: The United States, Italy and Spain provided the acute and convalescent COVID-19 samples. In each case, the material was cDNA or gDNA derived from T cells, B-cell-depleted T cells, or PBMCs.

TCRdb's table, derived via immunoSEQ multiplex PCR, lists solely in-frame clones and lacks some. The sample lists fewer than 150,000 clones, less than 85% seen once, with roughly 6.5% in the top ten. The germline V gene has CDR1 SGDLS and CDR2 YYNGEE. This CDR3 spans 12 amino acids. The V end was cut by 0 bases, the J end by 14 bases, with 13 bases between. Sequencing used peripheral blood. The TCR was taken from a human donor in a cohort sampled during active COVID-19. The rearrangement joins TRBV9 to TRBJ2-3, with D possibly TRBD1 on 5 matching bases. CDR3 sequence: CASSVGGDIRYF. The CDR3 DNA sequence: TGTGCCAGCAGCGTAGGGGGCGACATAAGGTATTTT.